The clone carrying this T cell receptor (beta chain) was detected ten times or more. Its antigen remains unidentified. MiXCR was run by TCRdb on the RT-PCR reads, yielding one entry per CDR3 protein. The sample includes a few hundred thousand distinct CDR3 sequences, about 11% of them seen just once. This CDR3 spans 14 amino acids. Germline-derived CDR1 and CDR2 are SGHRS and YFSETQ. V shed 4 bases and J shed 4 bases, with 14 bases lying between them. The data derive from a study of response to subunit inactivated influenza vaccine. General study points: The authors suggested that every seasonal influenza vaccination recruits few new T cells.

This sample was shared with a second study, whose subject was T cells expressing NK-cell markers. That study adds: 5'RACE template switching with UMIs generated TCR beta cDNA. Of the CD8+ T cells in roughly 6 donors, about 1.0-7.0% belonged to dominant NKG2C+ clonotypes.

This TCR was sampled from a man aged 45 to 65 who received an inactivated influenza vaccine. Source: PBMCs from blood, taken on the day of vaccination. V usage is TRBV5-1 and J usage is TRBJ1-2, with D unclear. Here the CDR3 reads CASSPWGTGYGYTF. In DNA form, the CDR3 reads TGCGCCAGCAGCCCCTGGGGAACGGGCTATGGCTACACCTTC. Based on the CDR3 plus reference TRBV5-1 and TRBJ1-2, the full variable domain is KAGVTQTPRYLIKTRGQQVTLSCSPISGHRSVSWYQQTPGQGLQFLFEYFSETQRNKGNFPGRFSGRQFSNSRSEMNVSTLELGDSALYLCASSPWGTGYGYTFGSGTRLTVV.